The T cell receptor (beta chain) described here comes from a study of regulatory T cells in long-lasting Graves disease. iRepertoire HTBI primers and Arm-PCR of CDR3 regions built TCR beta libraries. Original handling: The identification of 60 or so TRBV and some 13 TRBJ segments was made across samples. TCRdb ran MiXCR on the multiplex PCR reads and lists one entry per CDR3 protein. The V and J calls and clone size are TCRdb's, not the authors'. The table includes approximately 230,000 distinct CDR3 sequences, 15% to 20% detected once. Study-wide results and caveats: Favoring TRBV28, TRBJ1-2 and TRBJ2-5 was a feature seen in persistent disease. Few sampled subjects may have lowered accuracy.

The CDR3 has 16 amino acids. In germline, CDR1 is LNHDA, CDR2 SQIVND (reference sequence). The V segment lost 3 bases and the J segment 5 bases; nucleotides outside the gene matches: 7. Comments on this clonotype: Its matching antigen is unknown.

Time point noted: newly diagnosed GD, antithyroid drugs for less than 3 months. Generation of the TCR library employed RNA extracted from PBMCs. The sequencing here drew on peripheral blood mononuclear cells (PBMCs), taken at new diagnosis, from a patient treated with antithyroid drugs. This chain links TRBV19 with TRBJ2-2, with 9 nucleotides matching TRBD2. The sequence was obtained from a female donor with Graves disease. The CDR3 is CASSIGLAGRTGELFF. CDR3 coding DNA: TGTGCCAGTAGTATTGGCCTAGCGGGGAGGACCGGGGAGCTGTTTTTT.